This is a list of T cell receptor beta chains from one sample in a study of response to subunit inactivated influenza vaccine. Each CDR3 protein gets one entry after TCRdb re-called the RT-PCR reads with MiXCR. This table has some 500,000 distinct CDR3 sequences, over 10% appearing once. Sequencing was performed on PBMCs from blood, taken 35 to 45 days after vaccination. Every receptor here comes from a man between 50 and 59 years old who received an inactivated influenza vaccine. Each CDR3 is given with its conserved first and last residue. A D gene is named only where the DNA matches it firmly. Where a row states a size, it is once, few, many or the class of an expanded clone; other rows omit it.

d_gene,v_gene,j_gene,len,abundance,CDR3aa,CDR3nt
TRBD2,TRBV28,TRBJ2-7,15,NA,CATQFGGGSIYEQYF,TGTGCCACCCAGTTCGGGGGAGGGTCAATCTACGAGCAGTACTTC
NA,TRBV28,TRBJ2-5,14,NA,CASRWTGAQETQYF,TGTGCCAGCAGGTGGACGGGGGCGCAAGAGACCCAGTACTTC
NA,TRBV6-5,TRBJ2-2,14,few,CASSSDPNTGELFF,TGTGCCAGCAGTTCGGACCCGAACACCGGGGAGCTGTTTTTT
NA,TRBV9,TRBJ2-2,12,few,CASSPQGGELFF,TGTGCCAGCAGCCCCCAAGGCGGGGAGCTGTTTTTT
NA,TRBV7-4,TRBJ1-1,16,few,CASRPRSREANTEAFF,TGTGCCAGCAGGCCGAGGTCCAGGGAGGCCAACACTGAAGCTTTCTTT
NA,TRBV7-9,TRBJ1-2,13,many,CASSSQGTYGYTF,TGTGCCAGCAGCTCTCAGGGAACCTATGGCTACACCTTC
NA,TRBV12-3/TRBV12-4,TRBJ1-4,14,many,CASTVWGIGEKLFF,TGTGCCAGCACCGTTTGGGGGATAGGGGAAAAACTGTTTTTT
NA,TRBV15,TRBJ2-3,14,NA,CATKEHSSTDTQYF,TGTGCCACCAAGGAGCACTCTAGCACAGATACGCAGTATTTT
NA,TRBV5-1,TRBJ1-1,14,few,CASSPGTNGGEAFF,TGCGCCAGCAGCCCCGGGACAAACGGGGGTGAAGCTTTCTTT
NA,TRBV3-1,TRBJ2-5,12,NA,CASSQVTETQYF,TGTGCCAGCAGCCAAGTGACGGAGACCCAGTACTTC
TRBD1,TRBV20-1,TRBJ1-1,14,few,CSAGQGARNTEAFF,TGCAGCGCGGGACAGGGGGCGAGGAACACTGAAGCTTTCTTT
NA,TRBV30,TRBJ1-4,14,few,CACPRRGGYEKLFF,TGTGCCTGCCCCCGGAGGGGGGGGTATGAAAAACTGTTTTTT
TRBD1,TRBV10-3,TRBJ2-3,16,few,CAISDPGQGAQDTQYF,TGTGCCATCAGTGACCCGGGACAGGGGGCCCAAGATACGCAGTATTTT
TRBD2,TRBV11-2,TRBJ2-5,14,few,CASGPPGGTETQYF,TGTGCCAGCGGCCCTCCGGGAGGAACCGAGACCCAGTACTTC
NA,TRBV7-2,TRBJ2-3,15,NA,CASSLSPSPVDTQYF,TGTGCCAGCAGCTTATCTCCTAGCCCTGTAGATACGCAGTATTTT